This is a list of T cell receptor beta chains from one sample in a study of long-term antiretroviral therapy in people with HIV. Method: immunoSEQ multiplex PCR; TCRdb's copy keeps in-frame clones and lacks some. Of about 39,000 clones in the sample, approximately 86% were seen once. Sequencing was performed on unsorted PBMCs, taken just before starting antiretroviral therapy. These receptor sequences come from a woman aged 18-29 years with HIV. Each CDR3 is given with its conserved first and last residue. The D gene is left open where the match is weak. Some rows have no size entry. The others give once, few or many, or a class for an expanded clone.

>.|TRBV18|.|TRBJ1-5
TGTGCCAGCTCACCACCGGGGCAGCCCCAGCATTTT
CASSPPGQPQHF
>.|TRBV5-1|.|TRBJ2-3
TGCGCCAGCAGCTTGGGAGATACGCAGTATTTT
CASSLGDTQYF
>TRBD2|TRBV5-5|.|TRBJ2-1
TGTGCCAGCAGCTCCCGACTAGCGGGAGGGCCTAGCAATGAGCAGTTCTTC
CASSSRLAGGPSNEQFF
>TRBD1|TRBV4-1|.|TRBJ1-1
TGCGCCAGCAGCCAAAAGCGGAGACAGGGGGCTAGGTGGGTAGCTTTCTTT
CASSQKRRQGARWVAFF
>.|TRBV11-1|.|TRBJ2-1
TGTGCCAGCAGCGCCCGGGCAGGCGAGCAGTTCTTC
CASSARAGEQFF
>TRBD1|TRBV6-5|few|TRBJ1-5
TGTGCCAGCAGTCTGGGACAGGGGGGTTCTCAGCCCCAGCATTTT
CASSLGQGGSQPQHF
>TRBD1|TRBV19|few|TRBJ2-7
TGTGCCAGTAGCCCCGGGACAGGGCACTACGAGCAGTACTTC
CASSPGTGHYEQYF
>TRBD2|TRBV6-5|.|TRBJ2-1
TGTGCCAGCAGTCCGACGACTAGCATTTACAATGAGCAGTTCTTC
CASSPTTSIYNEQFF
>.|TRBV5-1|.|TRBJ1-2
TGCGCCAGCAGACCCGACAGGTACTCTAACTATGGCTACACCTTC
CASRPDRYSNYGYTF
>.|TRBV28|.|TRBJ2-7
TGTGCCAGTCTCCCAGACAGCCGCCAAGAGCAGTACTTC
CASLPDSRQEQYF
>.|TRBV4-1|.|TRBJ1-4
TGCGCCAGCAACGGCGTCGGGTTGGTAGGGAGTTTTGAAAAACTGTTTTTT
CASNGVGLVGSFEKLFF
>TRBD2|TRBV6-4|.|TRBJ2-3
TGTGCCAGCAGTGCTAGCGGGAGCACAGATACGCAGTATTTT
CASSASGSTDTQYF
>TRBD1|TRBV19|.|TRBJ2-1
TGTGCCAGTAGTATTTTAGGACAGGGGAAGGTTGAGCAGTTCTTC
CASSILGQGKVEQFF
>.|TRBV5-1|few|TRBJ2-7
TGCGCCAGCAGCTTTCAGGGCTTTGCCTACGAGCAGTACTTC
CASSFQGFAYEQYF
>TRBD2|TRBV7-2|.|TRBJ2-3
TGTGCCAGCAGCTTACGAGCGGGAGCCACAGATACGCAGTATTTT
CASSLRAGATDTQYF
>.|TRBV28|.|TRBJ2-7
TGTGCCAGCATAAATTTGGCATCGGCCGGGGAGCAGTACTTC
CASINLASAGEQYF
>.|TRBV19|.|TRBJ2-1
TGTGCCAGTAGTATTGGAGGAAGGGGAGAGCAGTTCTTC
CASSIGGRGEQFF
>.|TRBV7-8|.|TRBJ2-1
TGTGCCAGCAGCTTCTTACTGCTAGTCAGGGGTGAGCAGTTCTTC
CASSFLLLVRGEQFF
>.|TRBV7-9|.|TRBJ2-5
TGTGCCAGCAGACTAGGGGAGGGGGTGGAGGAGACCCAGTACTTC
CASRLGEGVEETQYF
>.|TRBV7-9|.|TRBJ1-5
TGTGCCAGCAGCCGAAGTAACGGGGGCCGCAATCAGCCCCAGCATTTT
CASSRSNGGRNQPQHF
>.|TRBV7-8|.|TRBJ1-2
TGTGCCAGCAGCCCAGATCCTAACTATGGCTACACCTTC
CASSPDPNYGYTF
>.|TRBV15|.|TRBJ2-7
TGTGCCACCAGCAGAGATTTGCGGAGTGGATACGAGCAGTACTTC
CATSRDLRSGYEQYF
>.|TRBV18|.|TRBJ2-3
TGTGCCAGCTCACCTATCACAGATACGCAGTATTTT
CASSPITDTQYF
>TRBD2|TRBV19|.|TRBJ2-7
TGTGCCAGTTCCGGGACTAGACCAACCTACGAGCAGTACTTC
CASSGTRPTYEQYF
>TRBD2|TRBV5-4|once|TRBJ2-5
TGTGCCAGCAGCTTCGAACTAGCGGGAGGCCAAGAGACCCAGTACTTC
CASSFELAGGQETQYF
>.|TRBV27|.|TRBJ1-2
TGTGCCAGCAGTTTCGGCGGCGACCGTGGCTACACCTTC
CASSFGGDRGYTF
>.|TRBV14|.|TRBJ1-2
TGTGCCAGCAGCCAAGGACAGGTTTATAACTATGGCTACACCTTC
CASSQGQVYNYGYTF
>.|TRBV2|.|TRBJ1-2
TGTGCCAGCAGTGAGTGGGCAGCTTATGGCTACACCTTC
CASSEWAAYGYTF
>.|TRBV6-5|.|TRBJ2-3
TGTGCCAGCAGTTACTGGGGTAGGCCAGATACGCAGTATTTT
CASSYWGRPDTQYF
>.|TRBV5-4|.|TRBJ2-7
TGTGCCAGCAGCAGGGGTTGGGGGAGTGAGGACGAGCAGTACTTC
CASSRGWGSEDEQYF
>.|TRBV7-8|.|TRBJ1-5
TGTGCCAGCAGCTACCGATTGGTTGGGCCTAATCAGCCCCAGCATTTT
CASSYRLVGPNQPQHF
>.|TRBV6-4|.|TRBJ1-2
TGTGCCAGCAGTATAAACGCAGGGTCCCAGTACTATGGCTACACCTTC
CASSINAGSQYYGYTF
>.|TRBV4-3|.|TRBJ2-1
TGCGCCAGCAGCCAAAGAAAGTACAATGAGCAGTTCTTC
CASSQRKYNEQFF
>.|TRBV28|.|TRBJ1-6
TGTGCCAGCAGTAGTATTCGGTCTGAGATGTCACCCCTCCACTTT
CASSSIRSEMSPLHF
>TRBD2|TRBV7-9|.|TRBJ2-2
TGTGCCAGCAGCTTAGTAGCGGCGGGGGACCCCGGGGAGCTGTTTTTT
CASSLVAAGDPGELFF
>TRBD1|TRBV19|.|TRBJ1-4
TGTGCCAGTAGTATGCCGGCAGGGGGGGAAAAACTGTTTTTT
CASSMPAGGEKLFF
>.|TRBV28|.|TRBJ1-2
TGTGCCAGTGTCGGGGCTGATGGCTACACCTTC
CASVGADGYTF
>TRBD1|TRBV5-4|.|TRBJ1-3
TGTGCCAGCAGCTCCCTGACAGGGCCCGGCTCTGGAAACACCATATATTTT
CASSSLTGPGSGNTIYF
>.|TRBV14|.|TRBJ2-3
TGTGCCAGCAGCCAACTAGGAACAGATACGCAGTATTTT
CASSQLGTDTQYF
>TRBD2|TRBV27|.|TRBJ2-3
TGTGCCAGCAGCCCTAGGACTAGAGAGGCAGATACGCAGTATTTT
CASSPRTREADTQYF
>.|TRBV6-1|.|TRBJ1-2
TGTGCCAGCAGCGCAGGGATCAGCTATGGCTACACCTTC
CASSAGISYGYTF